The 22 T cell receptor beta chains below come from one sample, sequenced in a study of shared clonotypes between healthy human individuals (dated by TCRdb to the early 2020s). The library came from the immunoSEQ multiplex PCR assay. The source is immuneACCESS, and TCRdb retained only in-frame sequences with V and J called. Part of the clones is not carried over; for the studies checked, unresolved V genes explain less than half of this, and the remainder is unexplained. A total of around 2.1 million clones appear in this sample, almost 96% of them only once. Around 0.13% of the sample lies in the top ten. Specimen: naive CD4+ T cells sorted from blood. Read against the paper, the sample's cell subset or site label means: CD45RA+ positively selected. The receptors were gathered from a man younger than 35 in good health.

This clone was seen a single time. This chain connects TRBV6-1 to TRBJ1-2; maybe TRBD1 (6 bases). CDR3 size: 14 residues. The germline V gene encodes CDR1 MNHNS and CDR2 SASEGT. V shed 11 bases and J shed 2 bases, with 18 bases lying between them. In nucleotides, the CDR3 is TGTGCCCTAAAAGAGGGGGGGAGAAACTATGGCTACACCTTC. Translation gives CALKEGGRNYGYTF.

The chain carries TRBV19 and TRBJ2-6, with TRBD1 identical over 8 bases. V trimming: 4 bases; J trimming: 0 bases; junction bases outside the gene matches: 5. Germline V gives CDR1 LNHDA, CDR2 SQIVND (reference sequence). The length of the CDR3 is 17 residues. The CDR3 region is CASSTQGATSGANVLTF. As DNA, the CDR3 is TGTGCCAGTAGTACTCAGGGGGCTACCTCTGGGGCCAACGTCCTGACTTTC.

The rearrangement uses TRBV27 and TRBJ1-2, with TRBD1 as a possible D gene (6 bases). Germline values: CDR1 MNHEY, CDR2 SMNVEV (reference sequence). This CDR3 is 15 amino acids long. The V end was cut by 2 bases, the J end by 4 bases, with 14 bases between. CDR3 amino acids: CASSLNRDRGYGYTF. The CDR3 DNA reads TGTGCCAGCAGTTTAAACAGGGACCGCGGCTATGGCTACACCTTC.

The genes are TRBV4-3 and TRBJ1-3; D is uncertain. V was clipped by 3 bases and J by 9 bases, with 12 bases between them. This CDR3 is 13 amino acids long. Germline CDR1 and CDR2: LGHNA and YSLEER. This chain's CDR3 is CASSHVGPATIYF. For the CDR3, the DNA is TGCGCCAGCAGCCATGTCGGGCCGGCCACCATATATTTT.

In nucleotides, the CDR3 is TGTGCCACCAGCAGATATCTGGACTACTACGAGCAGTACTTC. Its translation: CATSRYLDYYEQYF. J is TRBJ2-7 and V is TRBV15, with D perhaps TRBD2 (6 bases). Germline V CDR1 and CDR2: LNHNV, YYDKDF (reference sequence). The CDR3 covers 14 residues. Trimming cost V 2 bases and J 3 bases, with 11 bases left between them.

The rearrangement uses TRBV5-8 and TRBJ2-7; D ambiguous. The germline V and J ends were trimmed by 9 bases and 2 bases, with 9 bases remaining between them. Per germline, CDR1 SGHTS and CDR2 YDEGEE. This CDR3 is built from 11 residues. The CDR3 sequence is CATAVPYEQYF. CDR3 DNA: TGTGCCACCGCTGTCCCCTACGAGCAGTACTTC.

This clone has a single count. The chain uses TRBV21-1 and TRBJ2-7; the table's D call, TRBD2, was not checked against the DNA. TRBV21-1 is termed a pseudogene. The CDR3 is 15 amino acids. The CDR3 here is CASSPSASGYHEQYF. The CDR3 region has the DNA TGTGCCAGCAGCCCCAGTGCTAGCGGGTACCACGAGCAGTACTTC.

DNA of the CDR3: TGTGCCAGCAGCCTCCCCGGACAGGGGTCTGAAGCTTTCTTT. It codes for CASSLPGQGSEAFF. This rearrangement joins TRBV5-4 to TRBJ1-1; 9 bases align to TRBD1. Germline V CDR1 and CDR2: SGHNT, YYREEE (reference sequence). V was clipped by 4 bases and J by 6 bases; unmatched bases: 7. CDR3 length: 14 amino acids.

This clone was seen once. The chain employs TRBV7-8 and TRBJ2-7; TRBD2 agrees at 9 bases. Germline CDR1 is SGHVS and CDR2 is FQNEAQ. This CDR3 is 13 amino acids long. With V trimmed by 3 bases and J by 6 bases, 3 bases remained unmatched. The CDR3 nucleotides are TGTGCCAGCAGCTTTGGGACTAGCCCCGAGCAGTACTTC. It codes for CASSFGTSPEQYF.

On this clone itself: Other DNA sequences in the same sample also yield this CDR3. The J gene is TRBJ2-7, the V gene TRBV6-6; no definite D call. The CDR3 loop spans 13 amino acids. The V end lost 2 bases, the J end lost 0 bases, and 5 bases lay between the germline ends. CDR1 is MNHNY, CDR2 SVGAGI, per germline (reference sequence). CDR3 DNA: TGTGCCAGCAGTTACGCCAGCTCCTACGAGCAGTACTTC. This codes for CASSYASSYEQYF.

Concerning this clone: Other DNA sequences in the same sample also yield this CDR3. The chain couples TRBV5-4 to TRBJ1-2; 7 bases are shared with TRBD1. The V gene end was trimmed by 5 bases and the J gene end by 1 base; junction bases not matched to a gene: 2. CDR3 length: 13 amino acids. Germline loops: CDR1 SGHNT, CDR2 YYREEE (reference sequence). This CDR3 is CASSGDSNYGYTF. The CDR3 coding sequence is TGTGCCAGCAGTGGGGACAGTAACTATGGCTACACCTTC.

J is TRBJ2-3 and V is TRBV4-1, with D possibly TRBD1 on 5 matching bases. V gave up 4 bases and J gave up 0 bases, with 14 bases separating them. Germline CDR1 reads MGHRA; CDR2 reads YSYEKL. CDR3 length equals 16 residues. CDR3: CASSLNRYGSTDTQYF. CDR3 coding DNA: TGCGCCAGCAGCCTCAACAGGTACGGTAGCACAGATACGCAGTATTTT.

CDR3 region: CASSPHRRGGYNSPLHF. The CDR3, as DNA: TGTGCCAGTAGTCCCCACAGGAGAGGGGGCTATAATTCACCCCTCCACTTT. V and J are TRBV19 and TRBJ1-6; tentatively, D is TRBD1 (6 bases). V was shortened by 5 bases and J by 3 bases, with 17 bases between the two germline ends. The germline V gene has CDR1 LNHDA and CDR2 SQIVND (reference sequence). CDR3 length: 17 amino acids.

This clone was seen only a few times. CDR3 DNA: TGTGCCAGCAGCGTATATGAGGGGGGAAATTCACCCCTCCACTTT. Translating it yields CASSVYEGGNSPLHF. The V gene is TRBV9, the J gene TRBJ1-6, with D perhaps matching TRBD1 (6 bases). CDR3 length: 15 amino acids. V shed 1 base and J shed 7 bases, with 12 bases lying between them. Germline V lookup: CDR1 SGDLS, CDR2 YYNGEE.

This clone was detected a few times. The V and J genes are TRBV2 and TRBJ1-2; unclear D gene. CDR1 and CDR2 (germline): SNHLY, FYNNEI. The V end lost 2 bases, the J end lost 9 bases, and 7 bases lay between the germline ends. The CDR3 loop spans 11 amino acids. The CDR3 loop reads CASSEWGSYTF. The CDR3 DNA is TGTGCCAGCAGTGAATGGGGTAGCTACACCTTC. Complete variable domain (other parts from reference TRBV2 and TRBJ1-2): EPEVTQTPSHQVTQMGQEVILRCVPISNHLYFYWYRQILGQKVEFLVSFYNNEISEKSEIFDDQFSVERPDGSNFTLKIRSTKLEDSAMYFCASSEWGSYTFGSGTRLTVV.

V usage is TRBV7-2 and J usage is TRBJ2-7, with 9 bases identical to TRBD2. CDR1 is SGHTA, CDR2 FQGNSA, per germline. This CDR3 spans 16 amino acids. V lost 1 base to trimming and J lost 7 bases; unmatched junction nucleotides: 11. The CDR3 is CASSLGRREGLGEQYF. CDR3 sequence (DNA): TGTGCCAGCAGCTTAGGCCGGCGGGAGGGCCTGGGGGAGCAGTACTTC.

The J gene is TRBJ1-2, the V gene TRBV19, with D uncertain. The CDR3 contains 13 residues. The germline V gene encodes CDR1 LNHDA and CDR2 SQIVND (reference sequence). Trimming shortened V by 4 bases and J by 7 bases, and 13 bases separated the two germline ends. This CDR3 reads CASSTGKISGYTF. The CDR3 DNA reads TGTGCCAGTAGTACCGGGAAGATCAGTGGCTACACCTTC.

As for this clone: Other DNA sequences within the sample encode an identical CDR3. The chain joins TRBV7-3 to TRBJ2-5, with 8 bases matching TRBD2. The CDR3 sequence is 15 residues long. The germline V gene has CDR1 SGHTA and CDR2 FQGTGA. The V segment lost 2 bases and the J segment 1 base; nucleotides outside the gene matches: 3. The CDR3 loop reads CASSLAGGSQETQYF. The DNA for the CDR3 is TGTGCCAGCAGCTTAGCGGGGGGTAGCCAAGAGACCCAGTACTTC.

The gene calls are TRBV19 and TRBJ1-1, with D perhaps matching TRBD1 (6 bases). CDR1 is LNHDA and CDR2 is SQIVND in the germline V gene (reference sequence). The V and J ends lost 5 bases and 1 base respectively, with 14 bases between them. The CDR3 spans 15 residues. The CDR3 protein is CASSPTGWTNTEAFF. CDR3 sequence (DNA): TGTGCCAGTAGTCCTACAGGGTGGACGAACACTGAAGCTTTCTTT.

The chain employs TRBV9 and TRBJ1-1; D may be TRBD1 (5 bases). Germline assignment: CDR1 SGDLS and CDR2 YYNGEE. V lost 4 bases and J lost 5, with 18 bases in between. The CDR3 is 15 amino acids. The CDR3 spells CASSSHPRAETEAFF. CDR3 DNA sequence: TGTGCCAGCAGCTCACACCCCAGGGCAGAGACTGAAGCTTTCTTT. Full variable domain (missing parts from reference TRBV9 and TRBJ1-1): DSGVTQTPKHLITATGQRVTLRCSPRSGDLSVYWYQQSLDQGLQFLIQYYNGEERAKGNILERFSAQQFPDLHSELNLSSLELGDSALYFCASSSHPRAETEAFFGQGTRLTVV.

V gene TRBV10-3 combines with J gene TRBJ2-7, with TRBD1 matching over 8 bases. This CDR3 has 13 residues. J was trimmed by 6 bases and V by 8 bases; bases with no gene match: 9. CDR1 is ENHRY, CDR2 SYGVKD, per germline. This CDR3 reads CAIRQGASTEQYF. CDR3 coding DNA: TGTGCCATCCGGCAGGGGGCCTCTACCGAGCAGTACTTC.

J is TRBJ2-1 and V is TRBV2, with TRBD2 matching over 11 bases. The CDR3 length is 15 residues. V shed 6 bases, J shed 7 bases, and the junction held 8 bases outside the gene matches. The germline CDR1 and CDR2 sequences are SNHLY and FYNNEI. As DNA, the CDR3 is TGTGCCAGCAGCTTTACTAGCGGGGGAAGGAATGAGCAGTTCTTC. Protein sequence: CASSFTSGGRNEQFF.